These 4 T cell receptor beta chains share one sample of origin, sequenced in a study of blood T cells in healthy people across ages. Sample-barcoded 5' priming and a J-beta primer mix drove a second PCR of roughly 7 to 11 cycles. TCRdb fed the 5' RACE reads into MiXCR, producing one record per CDR3 protein. The sample yields 500,000 to 550,000 distinct CDR3 sequences, approximately 25% seen once. These data were likewise used in another study, on T cells of mothers and their children.

The specimen sequenced was blood. Every receptor here comes from a boy between 10 and 17 years old in good health.

The chain employs TRBV7-6 and TRBJ2-2; 8 bases line up with TRBD2. This CDR3 is 15 amino acids long. The germline V gene has CDR1 SGHVS and CDR2 FNYEAQ. The V and J ends lost 2 bases and 5 bases, in that order; junction bases with no gene match: 4. The CDR3 region has the DNA TGTGCCAGCAGCTTAATGCGGGGGGTGACCGGGGAGCTGTTTTTT. As protein: CASSLMRGVTGELFF. Using reference TRBV7-6 and TRBJ2-2 for the parts outside the CDR3, the full variable domain is GAGVSQSPRYKVTKRGQDVALRCDPISGHVSLYWYRQALGQGPEFLTYFNYEAQQDKSGLPNDRFSAERPEGSISTLTIQRTEQRDSAMYRCASSLMRGVTGELFFGEGSRLTVL.

V and J are TRBV19 and TRBJ2-7, with a possible D match to TRBD2 (6 bases). The CDR3 extends over 14 amino acids. CDR1 is LNHDA, CDR2 SQIVND, per germline (reference sequence). The V end was cut by 4 bases, the J end by 5 bases, with 15 bases between. The CDR3 protein is CASSTPGSRDEQYF. The CDR3 coding sequence is TGTGCCAGTAGTACCCCCGGGAGCAGGGACGAGCAGTACTTC. Full variable domain (outside the CDR3, taken from reference TRBV19 and TRBJ2-7): DGGITQSPKYLFRKEGQNVTLSCEQNLNHDAMYWYRQDPGQGLRLIYYSQIVNDFQKGDIAEGYSVSREKKESFPLTVTSAQKNPTAFYLCASSTPGSRDEQYFGPGTRLTVT.

This sequence joins TRBV29-1 and TRBJ2-5, with D perhaps TRBD2 (5 bases). The J call is uncertain, as TRBJ2-7 better fits the DNA end. Germline V gene lookup returns CDR1 SQVTM and CDR2 ANQGSEA. This CDR3 has 12 residues. CDR3 region: CSAADGTYEQYF. The CDR3 DNA is TGCAGCGCAGCGGACGGAACCTACGAGCAGTACTTC.

The V call is TRBV28, the J call TRBJ2-5, with 9 bases fitting TRBD2. The better agreement between TRBJ2-7 and the DNA end casts doubt on the J call. Germline CDR1 reads MDHEN; CDR2 reads SYDVKM. CDR3 length: 14 residues. In DNA form, the CDR3 reads TGTGCCAGCAAGGGCGGGGGGGCCTCCTACGAGCAGTACTTC. Its translation: CASKGGGASYEQYF.